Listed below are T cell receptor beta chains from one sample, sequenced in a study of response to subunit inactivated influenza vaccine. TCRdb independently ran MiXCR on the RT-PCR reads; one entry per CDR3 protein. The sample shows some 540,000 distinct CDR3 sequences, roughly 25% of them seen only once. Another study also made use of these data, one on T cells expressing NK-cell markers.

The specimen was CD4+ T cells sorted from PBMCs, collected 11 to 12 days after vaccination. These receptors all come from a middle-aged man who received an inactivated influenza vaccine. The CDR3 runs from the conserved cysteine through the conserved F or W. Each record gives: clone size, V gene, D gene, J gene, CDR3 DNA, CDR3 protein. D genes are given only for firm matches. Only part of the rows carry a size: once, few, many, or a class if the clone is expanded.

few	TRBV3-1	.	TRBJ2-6	TGTGCCAGCGGGGGGGCAGGAGGGGCCAACGTCCTGACTTTC	CASGGAGGANVLTF
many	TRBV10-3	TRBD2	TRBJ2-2	TGTGCCATCAGTAATGAGGGGACTAGCGCTTCGCGGTATATCACCGGGGAGCTGTTTTTT	CAISNEGTSASRYITGELFF
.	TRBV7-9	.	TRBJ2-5	TGTGCCAGCAGTCCGGGAGAACCCTTAAGGGAGACCCAGTACTTC	CASSPGEPLRETQYF
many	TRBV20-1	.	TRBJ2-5	TGCAGTGCCCTGGGACCATCGACCCAGTACTTC	CSALGPSTQYF
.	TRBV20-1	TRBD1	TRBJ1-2	TGCAGTGCTAGAGATCTTTACACAGGGGGTGCCAACTATGGCTACACCTTC	CSARDLYTGGANYGYTF
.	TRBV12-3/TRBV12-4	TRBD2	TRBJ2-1	TGTGCCAGCATTGCAGGGAGGGGTGAGCAGTTCTTC	CASIAGRGEQFF
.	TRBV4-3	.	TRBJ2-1	TGCGCCAGCAGCCAAGCCCTAGCGTCGGAGTACAATGAGCAGTTCTTC	CASSQALASEYNEQFF
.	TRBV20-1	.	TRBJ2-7	TGCAGTGCTAGGCCCACCCGGGGGAGCTCCTACGAGCAGTACTTC	CSARPTRGSSYEQYF
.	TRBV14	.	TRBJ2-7	TGTGCCAGCAGCCAATACACAGGAGGATCGGTGCAGTACTTC	CASSQYTGGSVQYF
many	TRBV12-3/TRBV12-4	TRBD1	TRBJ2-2	TGTGCCAGCAGTTTAGTAGGGGGCTTCGCCGGGGAGCTGTTTTTT	CASSLVGGFAGELFF
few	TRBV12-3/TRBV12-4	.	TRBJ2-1	TGTGCCAGCAGTTTGGTCAGGCGATCCTACAATGAGCAGTTCTTC	CASSLVRRSYNEQFF
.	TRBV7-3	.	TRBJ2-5	TGTGCCAGCAGCTCACGGAACAAAGAGACCCAGTACTTC	CASSSRNKETQYF
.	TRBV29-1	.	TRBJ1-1	TGCAGCGTTGAAAAATCGGGGGGTAACACTGAAGCTTTCTTT	CSVEKSGGNTEAFF
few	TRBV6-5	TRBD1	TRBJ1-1	TGTGCCAGCAGTTACGGACAGGAGAACACTGAAGCTTTCTTT	CASSYGQENTEAFF
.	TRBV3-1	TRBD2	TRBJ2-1	TGTGCCAGCACCCGACTAGCGGGGGAATACAATGAGCAGTTCTTC	CASTRLAGEYNEQFF
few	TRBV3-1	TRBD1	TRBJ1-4	TGTGCCAGCAGCCAAGGGACAGGGCGAAGTGAAAAACTGTTTTTT	CASSQGTGRSEKLFF
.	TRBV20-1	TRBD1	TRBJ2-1	TGCAGTGCTGCGCATGGGGGGACAGGGGGACATGAGCAGTTCTTC	CSAAHGGTGGHEQFF
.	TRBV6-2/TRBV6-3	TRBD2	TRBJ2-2	TGTGCCAGCAGTGTACTAGCGGGAAGAGTGGCCGGGGAGCTGTTTTTT	CASSVLAGRVAGELFF
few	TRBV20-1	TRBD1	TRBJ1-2	TGCAGGCCCGACGGGGACAGGGATGCGGATGGCTACACCTTC	CRPDGDRDADGYTF
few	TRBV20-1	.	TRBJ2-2	TGCAGTGGAAGGGACACGAACACCGGGGAGCTGTTTTTT	CSGRDTNTGELFF
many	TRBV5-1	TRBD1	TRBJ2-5	TGTGCCAGCAGTTTAGGGACAGGAGAAGAGACCCAGTACTTC	CASSLGTGEETQYF
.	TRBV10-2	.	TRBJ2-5	TGCGCCAGCAGTGTCCCTTCTAGTCGGGAGACCCAGTACTTC	CASSVPSSRETQYF
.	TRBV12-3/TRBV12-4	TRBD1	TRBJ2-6	TGTGCCAGCAGAAGGGGGCGCTTATCTGGGGCCAACGTCCTGACTTTC	CASRRGRLSGANVLTF
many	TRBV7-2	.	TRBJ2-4	TGTGCCAGCAGCTTTCTAGCCAAAAACATTCAGTACTTC	CASSFLAKNIQYF